Listed below are T cell receptor beta chains from one sample, sequenced in a study of cytomegalovirus exposure and HLA in healthy donors. The assay was immunoSEQ multiplex PCR, and TCRdb's table has in-frame clones only and misses some. The sample has some 160,000 clones; 70% to 90% are singletons. The specimen sequenced was PBMCs. These receptor sequences come from a woman younger than 35 in good health and CMV-seronegative. Each CDR3 is given with its conserved first and last residue. A D gene is named only where the DNA matches it firmly.

>TRBV6-1|17|TRBJ1-5|.
CASSEVLGRGSNQPQHF
TGTGCCAGCAGTGAAGTCTTGGGCAGGGGAAGCAATCAGCCCCAGCATTTT
>TRBV6-5|14|TRBJ1-5|TRBD1
CASRAGTVNQPQHF
TGTGCCAGCAGAGCCGGGACAGTTAATCAGCCCCAGCATTTT
>TRBV7-9|13|TRBJ1-3|.
CASSLGAGNTIYF
TGTGCCAGCAGCCTGGGGGCCGGAAACACCATATATTTT
>TRBV5-1|15|TRBJ2-2|TRBD2
CASSTSGSYTGELFF
TGCGCCAGCAGCACTAGCGGGAGCTACACCGGGGAGCTGTTTTTT
>TRBV29-1|10|TRBJ1-1|.
CSATSGGAFF
TGCAGCGCCACCTCGGGGGGAGCTTTCTTT
>TRBV7-9|11|TRBJ2-1|TRBD2
CASSLGTSRIF
TGTGCCAGCAGCTTAGGGACTAGTCGCATCTTC
>TRBV4-1|16|TRBJ2-7|.
CASSQESNGILRRQYF
TGCGCCAGCAGCCAAGAATCGAACGGGATCCTAAGAAGGCAGTACTTC
>TRBV28|13|TRBJ1-2|TRBD1
CASSRGTGYSYTF
TGTGCCAGCAGCCGAGGGACAGGGTATAGCTACACCTTC
>TRBV7-9|15|TRBJ2-3|TRBD1
CASSFGQGALDTQYF
TGTGCCAGCAGCTTTGGACAGGGGGCCTTAGATACGCAGTATTTT
>TRBV29-1|14|TRBJ2-1|TRBD2
CSVETSGSIDEQFF
TGCAGCGTGGAGACTAGCGGTAGTATCGATGAGCAGTTCTTC
>TRBV2|12|TRBJ1-6|.
CATLSGGSPLHF
TGTGCCACCTTATCCGGGGGGTCACCCCTCCACTTT
>TRBV2|14|TRBJ2-7|.
CASSDVMRPYEQYF
TGTGCCAGCAGTGACGTCATGAGGCCCTACGAGCAGTACTTC
>TRBV9|14|TRBJ2-6|.
CASSGWFGANVLTF
TGTGCCAGCTCAGGGTGGTTTGGGGCCAACGTCCTGACTTTC
>TRBV9|14|TRBJ2-7|.
CASSVQGQSYEQYF
TGTGCCAGCAGCGTTCAGGGGCAATCCTACGAGCAGTACTTC